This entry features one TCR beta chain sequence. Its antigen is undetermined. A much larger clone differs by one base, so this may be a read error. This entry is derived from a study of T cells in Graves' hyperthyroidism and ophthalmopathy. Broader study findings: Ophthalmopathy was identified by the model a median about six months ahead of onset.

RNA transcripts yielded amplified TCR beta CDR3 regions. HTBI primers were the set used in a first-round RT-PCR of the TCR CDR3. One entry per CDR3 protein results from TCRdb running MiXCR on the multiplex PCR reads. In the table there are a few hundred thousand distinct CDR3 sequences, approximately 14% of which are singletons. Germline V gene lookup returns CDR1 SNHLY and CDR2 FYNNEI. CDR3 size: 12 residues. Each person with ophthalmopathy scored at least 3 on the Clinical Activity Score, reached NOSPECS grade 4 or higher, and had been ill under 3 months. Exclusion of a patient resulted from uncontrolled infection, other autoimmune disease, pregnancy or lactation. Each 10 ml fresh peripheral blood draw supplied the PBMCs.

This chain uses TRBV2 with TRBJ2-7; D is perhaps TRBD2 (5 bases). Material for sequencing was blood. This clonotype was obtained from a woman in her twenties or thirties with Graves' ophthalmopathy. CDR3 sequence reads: CDSTDDYYEQYF. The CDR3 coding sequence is TGTGACAGCACCGACGACTACTACGAGCAGTACTTC.